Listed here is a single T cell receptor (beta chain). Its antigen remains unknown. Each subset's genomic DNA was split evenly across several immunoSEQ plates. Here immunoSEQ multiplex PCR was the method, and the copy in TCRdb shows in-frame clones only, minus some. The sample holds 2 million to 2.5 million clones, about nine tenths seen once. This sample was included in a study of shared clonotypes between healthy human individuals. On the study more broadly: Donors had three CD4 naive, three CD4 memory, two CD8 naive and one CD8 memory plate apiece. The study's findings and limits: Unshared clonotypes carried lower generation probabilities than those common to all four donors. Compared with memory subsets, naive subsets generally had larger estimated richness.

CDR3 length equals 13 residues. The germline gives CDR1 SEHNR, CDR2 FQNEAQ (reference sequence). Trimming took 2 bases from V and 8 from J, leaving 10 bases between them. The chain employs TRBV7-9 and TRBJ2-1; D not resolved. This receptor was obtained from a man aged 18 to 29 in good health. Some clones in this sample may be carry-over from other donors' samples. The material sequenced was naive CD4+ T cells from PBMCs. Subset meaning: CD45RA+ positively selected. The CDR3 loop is CASSLKLSHEQFF. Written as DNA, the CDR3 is TGTGCCAGCAGCTTAAAGTTATCCCATGAGCAGTTCTTC.